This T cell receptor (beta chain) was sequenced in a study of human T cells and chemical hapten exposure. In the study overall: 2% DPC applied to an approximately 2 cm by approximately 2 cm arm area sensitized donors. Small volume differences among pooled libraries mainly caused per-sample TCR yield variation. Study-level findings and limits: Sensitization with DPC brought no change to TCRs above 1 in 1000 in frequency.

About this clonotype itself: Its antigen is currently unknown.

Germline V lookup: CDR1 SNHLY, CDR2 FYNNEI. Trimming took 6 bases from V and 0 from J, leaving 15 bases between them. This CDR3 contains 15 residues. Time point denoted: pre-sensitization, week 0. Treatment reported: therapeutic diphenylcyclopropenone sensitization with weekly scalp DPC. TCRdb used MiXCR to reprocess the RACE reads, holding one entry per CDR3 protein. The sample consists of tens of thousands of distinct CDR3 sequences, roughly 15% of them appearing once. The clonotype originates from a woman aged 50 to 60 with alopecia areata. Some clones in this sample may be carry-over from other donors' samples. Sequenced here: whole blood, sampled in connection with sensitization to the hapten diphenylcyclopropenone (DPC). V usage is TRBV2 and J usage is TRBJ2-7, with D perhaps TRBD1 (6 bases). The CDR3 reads CASSRDTDHSYEQYF. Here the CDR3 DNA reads TGTGCCAGCAGCCGGGACACAGACCACTCCTACGAGCAGTACTTC.